These 32 T cell receptor beta chains came from one sample sequenced in a study of cytomegalovirus exposure and HLA in healthy donors. A multiplex PCR was run with 60 Vbeta primers and 13 Jbeta primers. Sequencing was performed with immunoSEQ multiplex PCR; in TCRdb, only in-frame clones are kept and a portion is missing. The sample includes about 140,000 clones, over 70% of them seen just once. Sequencing was performed on PBMCs. These receptors were obtained from a man between 18 and 29 years old in good health and CMV-seronegative.

V usage is TRBV4-2 and J usage is TRBJ2-1; 7 nucleotides align to TRBD2. There are 17 residues in the CDR3. Germline V gives CDR1 LGHNA, CDR2 YNFKEQ. Germline trimming cut 6 bases from V and 5 bases from J; bases unmatched to any gene: 16. The CDR3 DNA reads as TGTGCCAGCAGTCACATGTCGGGACTACCGAAAAACAATGAGCAGTTCTTC. Encoded protein: CASSHMSGLPKNNEQFF.

This chain uses TRBV4-3 with TRBJ2-3, with D unclear. Germline lookup yields CDR1 LGHNA and CDR2 YSLEER. V lost 4 bases, J lost 3 bases, and 20 bases lay in between. The CDR3 is 17 residues long. In nucleotides, the CDR3 is TGCGCCAGCAGCCTCACCGTAGCCCTTACATTTACAGATACGCAGTATTTT. Amino acids: CASSLTVALTFTDTQYF.

The V and J genes are TRBV4-2 and TRBJ1-5; TRBD1 agrees at 8 bases. V trimming: 4 bases; J trimming: 4 bases; junction bases outside the gene matches: 3. This CDR3 contains 14 residues. Germline V CDR1 and CDR2: LGHNA, YNFKEQ. This CDR3 is CASSPGQENQPQHF. The CDR3 nucleotides read TGTGCCAGCAGCCCGGGACAGGAGAATCAGCCCCAGCATTTT.

This CDR3 reads CASSPGRETTEAFF. CDR3 DNA sequence: TGTGCCAGCTCCCCTGGGAGGGAAACAACTGAAGCTTTCTTT. The gene calls are TRBV18 and TRBJ1-1; D call uncertain. Germline CDR1 and CDR2: KGHSH and LQKENI. V lost 6 bases to trimming and J lost 5 bases, with 16 bases between them. The CDR3 is 14 amino acids. Full variable domain (rest looked up from reference TRBV18 and TRBJ1-1): NAGVMQNPRHLVRRRGQEARLRCSPMKGHSHVYWYRQLPEEGLKFMVYLQKENIIDESGMPKERFSAEFPKEGPSILRIQQVVRGDSAAYFCASSPGRETTEAFFGQGTRLTVV.

With regard to this clone: The junction shows a germline mismatch at one end, possibly a read error. V is TRBV7-9 and J is TRBJ1-1, with 9 bases matching TRBD1. This CDR3 spans 16 amino acids. CDR1 and CDR2 from the germline V gene are SEHNR and FQNEAQ (reference sequence). CDR3 amino acids: CSSSPGQGIRHTEAFF. CDR3 in DNA: TGTTCCAGCAGCCCTGGACAGGGGATTCGACACACTGAAGCTTTCTTT.

The V and J genes are TRBV7-8 and TRBJ2-5, with a possible D match to TRBD2 (5 bases). V shed 4 bases and J shed 2 bases, with 8 bases lying between them. Per the germline V gene, CDR1 is SGHVS and CDR2 is FQNEAQ. The CDR3 is 13 amino acids. CDR3 protein: CASSSGLQETQYF. CDR3 DNA: TGTGCCAGCAGCTCGGGGTTACAAGAGACCCAGTACTTC.

The J gene is TRBJ1-2, the V gene TRBV7-2; tentative D call: TRBD1 (6 bases). The CDR3 runs to 14 residues. Germline values: CDR1 SGHTA, CDR2 FQGNSA. Between the trimmed V and J ends, which lost 5 bases and 7 bases, there was a span of 17 bases. Here the CDR3 DNA reads TGTGCCAGCAGCCCGCCGGGGGGCGCCTTTGGCTACACCTTC. Translating gives CASSPPGGAFGYTF.

As regards this clone: The junction shows a germline mismatch at one end, possibly a read error. The rearrangement joins TRBV7-9 to TRBJ1-2; maybe TRBD1 (6 bases). The length of the CDR3 is 16 residues. Per the germline V gene, CDR1 is SEHNR and CDR2 is FQNEAQ (reference sequence). The CDR3 sequence is CSSSLPGRGRYYGYTF. The DNA for the CDR3 is TGTTCCAGCAGCTTACCGGGAAGGGGGAGATACTATGGCTACACCTTC. Together with reference TRBV7-9 and TRBJ1-2, the CDR3 gives the full variable domain: DTGVSQNPRHKITKRGQNVTFRCDPISEHNRLYWYRQTLGQGPEFLTYFQNEAQLEKSRLLSDRFSAERPKGSFSTLEIQRTEQGDSAMYLCSSSLPGRGRYYGYTFGSGTRLTVV.

The chain couples TRBV7-9 to TRBJ2-1, with D tentatively TRBD1 (6 bases). Per germline, CDR1 SEHNR and CDR2 FQNEAQ (reference sequence). With 1 base removed from V and 4 bases from J, the gap between germline ends came to 20 bases. This CDR3 contains 18 residues. The CDR3 is CASSLGPPRGPLYNEQFF. The CDR3 nucleotides read TGTGCCAGCAGCTTAGGCCCCCCCAGGGGACCTTTATACAATGAGCAGTTCTTC.

This clone showed up just once. The CDR3, as DNA: TGTGCCAGCAGTGAAGCCATCAGCTCCTACAATGAGCAGTTCTTC. Protein product: CASSEAISSYNEQFF. The chain recombines TRBV2 with TRBJ2-1, with D uncertain. The germline CDR1 and CDR2 sequences are SNHLY and FYNNEI. This CDR3 has 15 residues. Deletions cut 0 bases from V and 0 bases from J, with 6 bases between.

The chain employs TRBV19 and TRBJ2-3, with D perhaps matching TRBD1 (5 bases). The CDR3 runs to 15 residues. Germline loops: CDR1 LNHDA, CDR2 SQIVND (reference sequence). Trimming left V 3 bases short and J 3 bases short, with 13 bases between. DNA for the CDR3: TGTGCCAGTAGTATTTCGTTCAGGGTTACAGATACGCAGTATTTT. Translation: CASSISFRVTDTQYF.

The V and J genes are TRBV5-4 and TRBJ2-5, with a possible D match to TRBD2 (7 bases). Trimming removed 4 bases from V and 5 bases from J, with 21 bases in between. Germline V gene lookup returns CDR1 SGHNT and CDR2 YYREEE (reference sequence). This CDR3 region has 16 residues. CDR3 protein: CASSGPWAGEGETQYF. The CDR3 DNA reads TGTGCCAGCAGCGGACCTTGGGCAGGGGAGGGGGAGACCCAGTACTTC.

The rearrangement links TRBV5-6 to TRBJ1-6; D call uncertain. Trimming shortened V by 4 bases and J by 6 bases, and 14 bases separated the two germline ends. Looked up from germline, CDR1 is SGHDT and CDR2 is YYEEEE. CDR3 length equals 15 residues. CDR3 in DNA: TGTGCCAGCAGCCTCCCGGGCGGGGTTAATTCACCCCTCCACTTT. Translation gives CASSLPGGVNSPLHF.

Only a few counts were recorded for this clone. The J gene is TRBJ1-2, the V gene TRBV2; 7 nucleotides line up with TRBD1. The CDR3 totals 12 residues. V dropped 7 bases and J dropped 4; count of bases not matched to a gene: 3. Per the germline V gene, CDR1 is SNHLY and CDR2 is FYNNEI. The CDR3 DNA follows: TGTGCCAGCACCGGACAGGTCTATGGCTACACCTTC. It is translated as CASTGQVYGYTF.

This clone has only a few counts. This rearrangement joins TRBV10-3 to TRBJ1-1; TRBD1 might be the D (5 bases). This CDR3 is 14 amino acids long. Germline-derived CDR1 and CDR2 are ENHRY and SYGVKD. The V end lost 4 bases, the J end lost 6 bases, and 15 bases lay between the germline ends. DNA of the CDR3: TGTGCCATCAGTGCCCGGGGGGATAGTTCTGAAGCTTTCTTT. It specifies CAISARGDSSEAFF.

The genes are TRBV5-1 and TRBJ2-3; D remains ambiguous. The CDR3 is 14 residues long. Germline CDR1 reads SGHRS; CDR2 reads YFSETQ. V was shortened by 0 bases and J by 2 bases, with 7 bases between the two germline ends. CDR3 in amino acids: CASSLDPVTDTQYF. CDR3 DNA sequence: TGCGCCAGCAGCTTGGATCCAGTCACAGATACGCAGTATTTT.

The rearrangement links TRBV7-2 to TRBJ1-4; 7 positions agree with TRBD1. CDR1 and CDR2 (germline): SGHTA, FQGNSA. The CDR3 has 15 amino acids. Unmatched junction bases numbered 8, after V lost 3 bases and J lost 7 bases. The CDR3 protein is CASSFMTGMAEKLFF. The CDR3 DNA sequence: TGTGCCAGCAGCTTTATGACAGGGATGGCTGAAAAACTGTTTTTT.

V usage is TRBV5-1 and J usage is TRBJ1-1, with no clear D. V lost 10 bases to trimming and J lost 5 bases, with 18 bases between them. The CDR3 spans 13 residues. CDR1 is SGHRS and CDR2 is YFSETQ in the germline V gene. The CDR3 here is CAGLGRVGTEAFF. CDR3 nucleotide sequence: TGCGCCGGCCTTGGGAGGGTTGGGACTGAAGCTTTCTTT.

There are a few counts of this clone. Additional DNA sequences in this sample encode the identical CDR3. The chain is built from TRBV2 and TRBJ2-7; D gene unclear. Trimming left V 4 bases short and J 2 bases short, with 6 bases between. Looked up from germline, CDR1 is SNHLY and CDR2 is FYNNEI. There are 12 residues in the CDR3. CDR3 region: CASSGGTYEQYF. CDR3 nucleotides: TGTGCCAGCAGTGGCGGTACCTACGAGCAGTACTTC.

The rearrangement uses TRBV7-6 and TRBJ2-5, with D unclear. This CDR3 is built from 12 residues. V was cut by 5 bases and J by 1 base, with 5 bases left in between. Per germline, CDR1 SGHVS and CDR2 FNYEAQ. CDR3 protein: CASSPVQETQYF. The CDR3 nucleotides are TGTGCCAGCAGCCCGGTCCAAGAGACCCAGTACTTC.

The chain joins TRBV6-5 to TRBJ1-1, with 8 bases lining up with TRBD1. V shed 2 bases and J 4 bases; nucleotides not matched to a gene: 9. CDR3 length: 16 residues. From germline, CDR1 is MNHEY and CDR2 SVGAGI. In nucleotides, the CDR3 is TGTGCCAGCAGTTACCCCAGACAGGGGAGAATCACTGAAGCTTTCTTT. This sequence encodes CASSYPRQGRITEAFF.

J is TRBJ1-2 and V is TRBV6-6, with D possibly being TRBD1 (6 bases). Germline CDR1 is MNHNY and CDR2 is SVGAGI (reference sequence). This CDR3 is built from 14 residues. Between the trimmed V and J ends, which lost 6 bases and 4 bases, there was a span of 15 bases. CDR3 amino acids: CASSLRTAVYGYTF. The CDR3 bases are TGTGCCAGCAGCCTCCGGACAGCCGTCTATGGCTACACCTTC.

The chain combines TRBV2 with TRBJ2-2; TRBD2 might be the D (6 bases). Germline assignment: CDR1 SNHLY and CDR2 FYNNEI. V lost 7 bases and J 1 base, leaving 16 bases between the germline ends. CDR3 length equals 16 residues. CDR3 residues: CASNGEGGLNTGELFF. The CDR3 coding sequence is TGTGCCAGCAACGGAGAGGGAGGTTTGAACACCGGGGAGCTGTTTTTT.

This rearrangement joins TRBV5-1 to TRBJ1-4; tentatively, D is TRBD1 (5 bases). The germline V and J ends were trimmed by 1 base and 7 bases, with 14 bases remaining between them. Looked up from germline, CDR1 is SGHRS and CDR2 is YFSETQ. The CDR3 loop spans 15 amino acids. CDR3 DNA: TGCGCCAGCAGCTTGTATGGGGGGTTGGGTGAAAAACTGTTTTTT. Translating it yields CASSLYGGLGEKLFF.

This clone was seen a single time. This sequence joins TRBV14 and TRBJ1-2; the D gene is possibly TRBD1 (5 bases). The CDR3 contains 13 residues. Between the trimmed V and J ends, which lost 2 bases and 4 bases, there was a span of 8 bases. Germline CDR1 is SGHDN and CDR2 is FVKESK. CDR3 sequence reads: CASSQIQAYGYTF. For the CDR3, the DNA is TGTGCCAGCAGCCAAATACAGGCCTATGGCTACACCTTC.

This clone came up a few times. This chain links TRBV6-1 with TRBJ1-1, with 7 nucleotides matching TRBD1. CDR3 size: 13 residues. Losses at the gene ends were 7 bases for V and 3 bases for J; bases not matched to a gene: 5. Germline values: CDR1 MNHNS, CDR2 SASEGT. CDR3 sequence: CASNGQADTEAFF. In DNA, the CDR3 is TGTGCCAGCAACGGACAGGCGGACACTGAAGCTTTCTTT.

The V gene is TRBV5-5, the J gene TRBJ2-1, with D hard to call. CDR3 length equals 16 residues. Between the trimmed V and J ends, which lost 4 bases and 0 bases, there was a span of 14 bases. Germline values: CDR1 SGHKS, CDR2 YYEKEE (reference sequence). The CDR3 loop reads CASSLRGVLSYNEQFF. In DNA, the CDR3 is TGTGCCAGCAGCCTTAGAGGCGTACTCTCCTACAATGAGCAGTTCTTC.

J is TRBJ1-1 and V is TRBV5-1; 7 bases match TRBD1. This CDR3 is 16 amino acids long. Germline CDR1 and CDR2: SGHRS and YFSETQ. V was clipped by 5 bases and J by 0 bases; unmatched bases: 10. The CDR3 region is CASSSLNGQVNTEAFF. The CDR3 region has the DNA TGCGCCAGCAGTTCTCTTAATGGACAGGTGAACACTGAAGCTTTCTTT.

The rearrangement uses TRBV7-2 and TRBJ2-6, with D unresolved. Germline assignment: CDR1 SGHTA and CDR2 FQGNSA. Trimming cost V 5 bases and J 0 bases, with 5 bases left between them. This CDR3 is built from 14 residues. The CDR3 is CASSLNSGANVLTF. The DNA for the CDR3 is TGTGCCAGCAGCCTTAACTCTGGGGCCAACGTCCTGACTTTC.

This chain joins TRBV7-3 and TRBJ2-3, with D perhaps TRBD1 (6 bases). Germline CDR1 SGHTA, CDR2 FQGTGA. The CDR3 covers 15 residues. Trimming shortened V by 1 base and J by 2 bases, and 10 bases separated the two germline ends. The CDR3 DNA follows: TGTGCCAGCAGCTTAAGGGGGCCCCCCACAGATACGCAGTATTTT. Translating it yields CASSLRGPPTDTQYF. Using reference TRBV7-3 and TRBJ2-3 for the parts outside the CDR3, the full variable domain is GAGVSQTPSNKVTEKGKYVELRCDPISGHTALYWYRQSLGQGPEFLIYFQGTGAADDSGLPNDRFFAVRPEGSVSTLKIQRTERGDSAVYLCASSLRGPPTDTQYFGPGTRLTVL.

This chain uses TRBV27 with TRBJ1-4; TRBD1 aligns across 7 bases. The CDR3 loop spans 14 amino acids. Trimming took 6 bases from V and 8 from J; bases not matched to a gene: 9. Germline assignment: CDR1 MNHEY and CDR2 SMNVEV (reference sequence). The CDR3, as DNA: TGTGCCAGCAGCCCCACAGGGGTCCCGGAAAAACTGTTTTTT. Translation gives CASSPTGVPEKLFF.

The chain recombines TRBV29-1 with TRBJ1-1; possibly TRBD1 for D (6 bases). CDR3 length: 15 residues. V lost 7 bases and J lost 0, with 18 bases in between. Looked up from germline, CDR1 is SQVTM and CDR2 is ANQGSEA. The CDR3 region has the DNA TGCAGCGCCGAGATTGTGGGGGGGCTGAACACTGAAGCTTTCTTT. It translates to CSAEIVGGLNTEAFF.